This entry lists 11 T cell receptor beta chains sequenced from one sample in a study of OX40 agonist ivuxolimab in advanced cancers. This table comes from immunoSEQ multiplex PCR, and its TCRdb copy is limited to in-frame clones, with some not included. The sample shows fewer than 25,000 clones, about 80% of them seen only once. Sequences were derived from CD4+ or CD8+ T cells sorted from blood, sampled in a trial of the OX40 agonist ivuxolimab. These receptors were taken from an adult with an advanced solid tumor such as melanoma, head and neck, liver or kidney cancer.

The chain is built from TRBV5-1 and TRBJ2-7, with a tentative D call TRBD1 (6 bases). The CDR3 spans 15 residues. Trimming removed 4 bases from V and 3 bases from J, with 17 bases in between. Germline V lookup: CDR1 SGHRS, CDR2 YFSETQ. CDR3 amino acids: CASSRGPGHVYEQYF. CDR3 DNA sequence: TGCGCCAGCAGCAGAGGACCGGGACACGTCTACGAGCAGTACTTC. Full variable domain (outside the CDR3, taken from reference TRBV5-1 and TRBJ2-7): KAGVTQTPRYLIKTRGQQVTLSCSPISGHRSVSWYQQTPGQGLQFLFEYFSETQRNKGNFPGRFSGRQFSNSRSEMNVSTLELGDSALYLCASSRGPGHVYEQYFGPGTRLTVT.

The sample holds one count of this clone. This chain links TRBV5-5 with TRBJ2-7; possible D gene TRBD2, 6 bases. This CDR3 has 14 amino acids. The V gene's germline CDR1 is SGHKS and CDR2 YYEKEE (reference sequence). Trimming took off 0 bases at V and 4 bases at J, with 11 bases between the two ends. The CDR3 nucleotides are TGTGCCAGCAGCTTGGGGGACTTGTTATACGAGCAGTACTTC. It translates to CASSLGDLLYEQYF.

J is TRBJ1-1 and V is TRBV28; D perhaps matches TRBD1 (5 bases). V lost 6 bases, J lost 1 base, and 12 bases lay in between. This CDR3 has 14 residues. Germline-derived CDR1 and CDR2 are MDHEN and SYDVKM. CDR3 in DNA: TGTGCCAGCAGCTTGGACGGGACGAACACTGAAGCTTTCTTT. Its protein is CASSLDGTNTEAFF.

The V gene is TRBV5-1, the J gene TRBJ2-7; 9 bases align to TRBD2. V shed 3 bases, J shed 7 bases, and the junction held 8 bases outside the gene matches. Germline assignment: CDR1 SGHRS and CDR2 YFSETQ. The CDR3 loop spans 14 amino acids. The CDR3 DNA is TGCGCCAGCAGCTCCTCCGGGACTAGCAGTGAGCAGTACTTC. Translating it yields CASSSSGTSSEQYF.

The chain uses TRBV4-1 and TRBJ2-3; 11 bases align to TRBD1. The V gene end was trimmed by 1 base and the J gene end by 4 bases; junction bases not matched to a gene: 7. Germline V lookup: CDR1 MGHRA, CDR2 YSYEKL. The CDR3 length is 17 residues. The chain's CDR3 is CASSQAGRTGGADTQYF. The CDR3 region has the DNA TGCGCCAGCAGCCAAGCCGGTAGGACAGGGGGCGCAGATACGCAGTATTTT.

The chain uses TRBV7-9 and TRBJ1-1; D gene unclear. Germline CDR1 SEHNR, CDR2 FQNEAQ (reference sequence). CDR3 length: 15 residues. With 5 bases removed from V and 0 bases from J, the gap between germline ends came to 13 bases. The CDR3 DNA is TGTGCCAGCAGCCCCCCAGGAACTTTGAACACTGAAGCTTTCTTT. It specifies CASSPPGTLNTEAFF.

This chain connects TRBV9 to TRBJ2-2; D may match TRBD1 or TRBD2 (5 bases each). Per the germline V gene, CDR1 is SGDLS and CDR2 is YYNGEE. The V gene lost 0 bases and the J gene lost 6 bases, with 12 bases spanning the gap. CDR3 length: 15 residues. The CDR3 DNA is TGTGCCAGCAGCGTAGATCCAGGGCGGGCCGGGGAGCTGTTTTTT. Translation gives CASSVDPGRAGELFF.

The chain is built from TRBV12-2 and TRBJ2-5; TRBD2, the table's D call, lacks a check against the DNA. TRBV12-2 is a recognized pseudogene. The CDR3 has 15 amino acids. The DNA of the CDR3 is TGTGCAAGTCGCTTAGGGCGGGGGGGAGACGAGACCCAGTACTTC. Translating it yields CASRLGRGGDETQYF.

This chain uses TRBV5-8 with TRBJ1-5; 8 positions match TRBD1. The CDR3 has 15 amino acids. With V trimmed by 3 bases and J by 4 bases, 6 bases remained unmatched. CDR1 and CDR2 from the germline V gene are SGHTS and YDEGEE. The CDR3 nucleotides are TGTGCCAGCAGCTATTCAGGGGGCCCTAATCAGCCCCAGCATTTT. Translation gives CASSYSGGPNQPQHF.

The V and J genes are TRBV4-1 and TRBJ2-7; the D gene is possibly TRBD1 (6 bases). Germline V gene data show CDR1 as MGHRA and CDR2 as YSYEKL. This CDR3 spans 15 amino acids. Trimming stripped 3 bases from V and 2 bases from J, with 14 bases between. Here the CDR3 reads CASSQGPRQAYEQYF. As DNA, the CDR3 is TGCGCCAGCAGCCAGGGACCCCGACAGGCCTACGAGCAGTACTTC.

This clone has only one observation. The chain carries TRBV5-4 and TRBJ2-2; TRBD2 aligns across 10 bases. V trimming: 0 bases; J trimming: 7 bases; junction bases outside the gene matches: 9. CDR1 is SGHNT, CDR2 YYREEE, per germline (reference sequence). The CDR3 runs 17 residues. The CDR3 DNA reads TGTGCCAGCAGCTTGGGTGGGCCTAGCGGGAGCAGCGGGGAGCTGTTTTTT. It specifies CASSLGGPSGSSGELFF.